The following is a TCR beta chain sequence with its context. This clonotype was seen just once. Its binding antigen is unknown. No base quality information exists; no much larger clone differs at one position. Evidence from one read is weak. This record belongs to a study of early T cells in non-severe SARS-CoV-2 infection (dated by TCRdb to the early 2020s). At the level of the whole study: Bulk RNA from unsorted whole blood was used for TCR sequencing, so alpha and beta chains could not be paired. Study-wide conclusions, independent of this receptor: VDJdb matching was skewed toward anti-spike CD8 responses, so virus-specific expansions were likely underestimated and private and CD4 specificities were missed.

This was a case-control study nested in a cohort of healthcare workers in London, UK, who had nasopharyngeal swab PCR tests and blood samples taken every week. Healthcare workers were recruited between 23 and 31 March 2020, during the week of the UK lockdown, and were followed weekly for up to about 15 weeks. V was cut back by 1 base and J by 3 bases, leaving a gap of 6 bases between them. Via the germline V gene, CDR1 is SGHVS and CDR2 FQNEAQ. Inclusive of the bounding cysteine and phenylalanine, the CDR3 is 14 residues long. Only the CDR3 region is kept as DNA, spanning 42 bases read in frame from base 1. Libraries were made using 5' RACE. The run used a NextSeq 500. The TCR library protocol attached unique molecular identifiers to individual cDNA molecules to correct for sequencing error and PCR bias. Both TCR alpha and beta chains were sequenced, and tight co-correlation was observed between alpha and beta sequence abundances in each sample. Per the original workflow: Decombinator V4 was used to annotate TCR sequences for V gene, J gene and CDR3. Expanded TCRs were defined as changing significantly between any two time points under a Poisson model with p below 0.0001. Abundances of TCRs were expressed as counts per million after normalisation to the total number of TCRs sequenced in each sample. MAIT TCRs were defined by TRAV1-2 paired with TRAJ12, TRAJ20 or TRAJ33, and iNKT TCRs by TRAV10 paired with TRAJ18. VDJdb, accessed on 1 November 2021, was searched for TCRs annotated for CMV, EBV and SARS-CoV-2, and TCRs annotated for more than one antigen were excluded. The public reads were quality trimmed at Q25 with fastp and then assembled into clones with MiXCR by TCRdb, keeping productive beta chains. Rows are unified per CDR3 protein, each entry keeping the most common DNA and genes. These V and J calls rely on TCRdb rather than the paper's analysis. This sample has roughly 80,000 distinct CDR3 sequences in its table, and 15% to 18% of those were observed once. The ten top clones hold roughly 12% of the sample.

The material sequenced was whole blood. The sequence derives from an adult who was a healthcare worker with PCR-confirmed SARS-CoV-2 infection or an uninfected control (not recorded which). Recombination joined TRBV7-8 with TRBJ2-2, with a weak D call of TRBD1 (5 bases match). The CDR3 protein: CASSLVGDTGELFF. Read as DNA, the sequence is TGTGCCAGCAGCTTAGTAGGGGACACCGGGGAGCTGTTTTTT.